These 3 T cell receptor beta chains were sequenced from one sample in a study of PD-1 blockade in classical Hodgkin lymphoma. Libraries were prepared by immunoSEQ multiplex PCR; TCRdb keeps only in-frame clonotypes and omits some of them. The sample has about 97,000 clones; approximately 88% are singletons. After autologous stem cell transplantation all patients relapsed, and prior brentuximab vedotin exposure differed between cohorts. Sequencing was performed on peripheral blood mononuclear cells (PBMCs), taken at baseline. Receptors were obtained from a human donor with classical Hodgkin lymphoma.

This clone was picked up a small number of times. The DNA for the CDR3 is TGTGCCAGCAGCTTAGTGGTGGGGGACTATGGCTACACCTTC. This encodes CASSLVVGDYGYTF. The genes are TRBV7-2 and TRBJ1-2; a possible D gene is TRBD1 (5 bases). Germline values: CDR1 SGHTA, CDR2 FQGNSA. The CDR3 extends over 14 amino acids. The V gene lost 1 base and the J gene lost 3 bases, with 9 bases spanning the gap.

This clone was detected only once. CDR3 sequence: CASSARGTVDEKLFF. CDR3 nucleotides: TGTGCCAGCAGCGCGAGGGGGACAGTGGATGAAAAACTGTTTTTT. The J gene is TRBJ1-4, the V gene TRBV9; TRBD1 agrees at 7 bases. The CDR3 totals 15 residues. The V and J ends lost 3 bases and 6 bases, in that order; junction bases with no gene match: 8. Germline V gives CDR1 SGDLS, CDR2 YYNGEE.

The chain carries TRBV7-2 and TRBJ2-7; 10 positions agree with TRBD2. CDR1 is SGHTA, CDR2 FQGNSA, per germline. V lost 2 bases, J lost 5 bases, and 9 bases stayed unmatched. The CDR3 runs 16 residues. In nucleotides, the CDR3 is TGTGCCAGCAGCTTACCAGCGGGAGGGTATCGCAACGAGCAGTACTTC. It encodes CASSLPAGGYRNEQYF.